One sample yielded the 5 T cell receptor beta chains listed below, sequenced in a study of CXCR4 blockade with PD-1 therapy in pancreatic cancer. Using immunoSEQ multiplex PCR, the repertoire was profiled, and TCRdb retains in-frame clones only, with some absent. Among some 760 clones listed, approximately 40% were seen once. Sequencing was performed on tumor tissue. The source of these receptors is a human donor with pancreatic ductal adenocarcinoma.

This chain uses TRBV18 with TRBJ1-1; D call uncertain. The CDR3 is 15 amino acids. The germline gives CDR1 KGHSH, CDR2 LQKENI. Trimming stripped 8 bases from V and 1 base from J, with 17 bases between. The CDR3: CASPGLAARNTEAFF. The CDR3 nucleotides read TGTGCCAGCCCAGGTTTGGCAGCGCGGAACACTGAAGCTTTCTTT.

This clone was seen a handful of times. The CDR3 region has the DNA TGTGCCAGCAGCTTGGTGTTAGCGGGGACGGAGACCCAGTACTTC. Its protein product is CASSLVLAGTETQYF. The rearrangement links TRBV11-3 to TRBJ2-5; 8 nucleotides agree with TRBD2. Germline V gives CDR1 SGHNT, CDR2 YENEEA. This CDR3 spans 15 amino acids. J lost 5 bases, V lost 3 bases, and 8 bases had no gene match.

The CDR3: CSVEGRGQNNEQFF. The CDR3 bases are TGCAGCGTTGAGGGCAGGGGGCAAAACAATGAGCAGTTCTTC. The chain combines TRBV29-1 with TRBJ2-1, with 8 bases identical to TRBD1. Germline CDR1 is SQVTM and CDR2 is ANQGSEA. The CDR3 covers 14 residues. The V gene end was trimmed by 3 bases and the J gene end by 5 bases; junction bases not matched to a gene: 6.

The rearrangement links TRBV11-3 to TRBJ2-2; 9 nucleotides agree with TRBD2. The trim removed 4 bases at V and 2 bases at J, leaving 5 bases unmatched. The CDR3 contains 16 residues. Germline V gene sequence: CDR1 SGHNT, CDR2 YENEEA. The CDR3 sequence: CASSSGLALNTGELFF. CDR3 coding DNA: TGTGCCAGCAGCTCTGGACTAGCGCTTAACACCGGGGAGCTGTTTTTT.

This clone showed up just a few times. In nucleotides, the CDR3 is TGTGCCAGCAGTCTGAGCGGGGGGGCCTCCAATGAGCAGTTCTTC. It is translated as CASSLSGGASNEQFF. This sequence joins TRBV11-3 and TRBJ2-1; the match to TRBD2 covers 10 bases. The CDR3 contains 15 residues. Germline V gene sequence: CDR1 SGHNT, CDR2 YENEEA. The ends lost 6 bases at V and 6 bases at J; junction bases unmatched: 8.